This T cell receptor (beta chain) originates from a study of glioma-infiltrating T cells. TCR alpha and beta CDR3 regions were amplified from RNA using iRepertoire nested multiplex PCR. In TCRdb, the multiplex PCR reads were re-called with MiXCR into one record per CDR3 protein. The table has some 180,000 distinct CDR3 sequences, about 32% seen once; the top ten hold roughly a fifth. Per the germline V gene, CDR1 is MGHRA and CDR2 is YSYEKL. The CDR3 spans 16 residues. The ends were cut back, 1 base at V and 6 bases at J, with 17 bases in the middle. General study results and limits: Above-expected tissue-blood divergence occurred in all gliomas, most in low-grade ones.

In this sample, this clonotype turned up once. Its antigen remains unknown. A much larger clone differs from this one at a single base, so this may be a read error. This chain connects TRBV4-1 to TRBJ2-3; D might be TRBD1 or TRBD2, each matching 5 bases. The receptor was derived from a human donor with low-grade glioma or glioblastoma, undergoing nonglioma brain surgery, or in good health (not recorded which). Sequenced input: glioma tissue, nonneoplastic brain tissue, or PBMCs (not recorded which). The CDR3 DNA is TGCGCCAGCAGCCAAGTTTATCAGGGTCCGGGGGATACGCAGTATTTT. The encoded protein is CASSQVYQGPGDTQYF.